These T cell receptor beta chains were read from a single sample in a study of shared clonotypes between healthy human individuals. Repertoires were generated with immunoSEQ multiplex PCR, while TCRdb's copy carries only in-frame clones and drops some. The sample lists around 480,000 clones, roughly 79% occurring once. Input material: PBMCs. Receptors originate from a woman aged 40-49 years in good health. Some clones in this sample may be carry-over from other donors' samples. Both conserved end residues are part of each CDR3. D genes are given only for firm matches. Some rows have no size entry. The others give once, few or many, or a class for an expanded clone.

abundance: -
d_gene: -
j_gene: TRBJ1-3
v_gene: TRBV28
CDR3nt: TGTGCCAGCAGTTTTAGCAGGGAAGGAAACACCATATATTTT
CDR3aa: CASSFSREGNTIYF

abundance: -
d_gene: -
j_gene: TRBJ2-6
v_gene: TRBV30
CDR3nt: TGTGCCTGGTCGCGCTCTGGGGCCAACGTCCTGACTTTC
CDR3aa: CAWSRSGANVLTF

abundance: -
d_gene: TRBD2
j_gene: TRBJ2-7
v_gene: TRBV27
CDR3nt: TGTGCCAGCAGTTTATCCGGACTAGCGGGAGCCTACGAGCAGTACTTC
CDR3aa: CASSLSGLAGAYEQYF

abundance: -
d_gene: -
j_gene: TRBJ2-1
v_gene: TRBV4-3
CDR3nt: TGCGCCAGCAGCCAGGGAATGGGAAATGAGCAGTTCTTC
CDR3aa: CASSQGMGNEQFF

abundance: -
d_gene: -
j_gene: TRBJ1-3
v_gene: TRBV29-1
CDR3nt: TGCAGCGTTTCAGACCGGGCGGCTGGAAACACCATATATTTT
CDR3aa: CSVSDRAAGNTIYF

abundance: few
d_gene: TRBD1
j_gene: TRBJ2-2
v_gene: TRBV14
CDR3nt: TGTGCCAGCAGCCCCAAGACAGGGTTGTACACCGGGGAGCTGTTTTTT
CDR3aa: CASSPKTGLYTGELFF

abundance: -
d_gene: -
j_gene: TRBJ2-5
v_gene: TRBV12-1
CDR3nt: -
CDR3aa: CASSCPVAPGTQYF

abundance: -
d_gene: TRBD2
j_gene: TRBJ2-7
v_gene: TRBV6-6
CDR3nt: TGTGCCAGCGGGTGGGCGGCGGGAGGCTCCTACGAGCAGTACTTC
CDR3aa: CASGWAAGGSYEQYF

abundance: -
d_gene: -
j_gene: TRBJ1-2
v_gene: TRBV28
CDR3nt: TGTGCCAGCAGTTCGTCCCTACTGGGCGGCTACACCTTC
CDR3aa: CASSSSLLGGYTF

abundance: -
d_gene: TRBD1
j_gene: TRBJ2-3
v_gene: TRBV4-3
CDR3nt: TGCGCCAGCAGCCAAGCAGGGGGCCGGAGCACAGATACGCAGTATTTT
CDR3aa: CASSQAGGRSTDTQYF

abundance: -
d_gene: TRBD2
j_gene: TRBJ2-2
v_gene: TRBV27
CDR3nt: TGTGCCAGCAGTTTATCGGGGGAGCTAGCGGCTAACACCGGGGAGCTGTTTTTT
CDR3aa: CASSLSGELAANTGELFF

abundance: -
d_gene: -
j_gene: TRBJ2-3
v_gene: TRBV6-1
CDR3nt: TGTGCCAGCAGGAGGAGTGAAGTAGATACGCAGTATTTT
CDR3aa: CASRRSEVDTQYF

abundance: -
d_gene: -
j_gene: TRBJ2-1
v_gene: TRBV21-1
CDR3nt: TGTGCCAGCAGCGACCAGGGGCCAGTAGGAAACAATGAGCAGTTCTTC
CDR3aa: CASSDQGPVGNNEQFF

abundance: -
d_gene: -
j_gene: TRBJ2-2
v_gene: TRBV19
CDR3nt: TGTGCCAGTAGTATAGGCGGGACGAACACCGGGGAGCTGTTTTTT
CDR3aa: CASSIGGTNTGELFF

abundance: -
d_gene: TRBD1
j_gene: TRBJ1-2
v_gene: TRBV28
CDR3nt: TGTGCCAGCAGTGCAGGGGGGTATTATGGCTACACCTTC
CDR3aa: CASSAGGYYGYTF

abundance: -
d_gene: TRBD1
j_gene: TRBJ1-2
v_gene: TRBV7-9
CDR3nt: TGTGCCAGCAGCGTAGAACGACAGGGGGCAAACTATGGCTACACCTTC
CDR3aa: CASSVERQGANYGYTF

abundance: once
d_gene: -
j_gene: TRBJ2-7
v_gene: TRBV12-5
CDR3nt: TGTGCTAGTGGTTTGGTAATAGGACAGCGGTTCTACGAGCAGTACTTC
CDR3aa: CASGLVIGQRFYEQYF

abundance: -
d_gene: TRBD2
j_gene: TRBJ2-1
v_gene: TRBV14
CDR3nt: TGTGCCAGCAGCCAAGATACTAGCGTATACAATGAGCAGTTCTTC
CDR3aa: CASSQDTSVYNEQFF

abundance: once
d_gene: -
j_gene: TRBJ2-3
v_gene: TRBV4-3
CDR3nt: TGCGCCAGCAGCCAAGATGGTAGCGGTAGCACAGATACGCAGTATTTT
CDR3aa: CASSQDGSGSTDTQYF

abundance: -
d_gene: -
j_gene: TRBJ1-1
v_gene: TRBV5-5
CDR3nt: TGTGCCAGCAGCTTGGGCATCCGAGAGGGCCGCACTGAAGCTTTCTTT
CDR3aa: CASSLGIREGRTEAFF

abundance: -
d_gene: -
j_gene: TRBJ2-1
v_gene: TRBV6-5
CDR3nt: TGTGCCAGCAGCCCGGGCCAAAACAATGAGCAGTTCTTC
CDR3aa: CASSPGQNNEQFF

abundance: few
d_gene: TRBD2
j_gene: TRBJ2-5
v_gene: TRBV11-2
CDR3nt: TGTGCCAGCAGCTTGGGAGCGGGACCTGGGGAGACCCAGTACTTC
CDR3aa: CASSLGAGPGETQYF

abundance: -
d_gene: -
j_gene: TRBJ2-3
v_gene: TRBV11-3
CDR3nt: TGTGCCAGCAGCCCCAACATTTATACAGATACGCAGTATTTT
CDR3aa: CASSPNIYTDTQYF

abundance: -
d_gene: -
j_gene: TRBJ2-1
v_gene: TRBV7-7
CDR3nt: TGTGCCAGCAGCTTAGTCCAGGGCACCTACAATGAGCAGTTCTTC
CDR3aa: CASSLVQGTYNEQFF